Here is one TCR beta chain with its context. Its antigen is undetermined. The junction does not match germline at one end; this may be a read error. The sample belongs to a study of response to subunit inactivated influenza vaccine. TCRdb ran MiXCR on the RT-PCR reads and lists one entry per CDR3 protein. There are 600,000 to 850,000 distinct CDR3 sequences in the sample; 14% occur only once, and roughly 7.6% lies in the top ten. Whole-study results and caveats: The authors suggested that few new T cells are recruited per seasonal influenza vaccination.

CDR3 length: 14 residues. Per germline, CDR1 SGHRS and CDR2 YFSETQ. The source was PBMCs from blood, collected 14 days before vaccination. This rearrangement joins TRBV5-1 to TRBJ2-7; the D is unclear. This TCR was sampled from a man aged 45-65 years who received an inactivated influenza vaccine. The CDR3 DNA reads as TGCGCCAGCAGCTCCCAGGCCCCAACCTATGAGCAGTACTTC. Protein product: CASSSQAPTYEQYF.